This is a list of T cell receptor beta chains from one sample in a study of T cells in tuberculosis. Profiled with immunoSEQ multiplex PCR; TCRdb holds only in-frame clones, not every one. The repertoire holds 29,000 or so clones, with 90% to 95% as singletons. Here the sequenced sample was PBMCs, taken at tuberculosis diagnosis. These receptors came from an adult with tuberculosis. Both conserved end residues are part of each CDR3. A D gene is named only where the DNA matches it firmly. Expanded clones get a size class; other rows say once, few or many, or leave the size out.

D gene: -; V gene: TRBV23-1; J gene: TRBJ2-7; clone size: -; CDR3 protein: CASSQSAGPPTYEQYF; CDR3 DNA: TGCGCCAGCAGTCAATCGGCGGGGCCGCCAACATACGAGCAGTACTTC
D gene: -; V gene: TRBV9; J gene: TRBJ2-2; clone size: -; CDR3 protein: CASSVAVRQGWTGELFF; CDR3 DNA: TGTGCCAGCAGCGTAGCAGTCAGGCAGGGATGGACCGGGGAGCTGTTTTTT
D gene: TRBD1; V gene: TRBV5-4; J gene: TRBJ2-5; clone size: -; CDR3 protein: CASSFGQGLETQYF; CDR3 DNA: TGTGCCAGCAGTTTTGGACAGGGTTTGGAGACCCAGTACTTC
D gene: -; V gene: TRBV19; J gene: TRBJ2-2; clone size: few; CDR3 protein: CASNRGHRAGELFF; CDR3 DNA: TGTGCCAGTAATAGGGGACACCGGGCCGGGGAGCTGTTTTTT
D gene: -; V gene: TRBV27; J gene: TRBJ1-1; clone size: -; CDR3 protein: CASSDKGGGTEAFF; CDR3 DNA: TGTGCCAGCAGTGACAAAGGGGGGGGCACTGAAGCTTTCTTT
D gene: TRBD1; V gene: TRBV10-2; J gene: TRBJ2-7; clone size: few; CDR3 protein: CASSPGQGQREQYF; CDR3 DNA: TGCGCCAGCAGCCCGGGACAGGGACAGAGAGAGCAGTACTTC
D gene: -; V gene: TRBV7-2; J gene: TRBJ1-2; clone size: -; CDR3 protein: CASSLTGIHYGYTF; CDR3 DNA: TGTGCCAGCAGCCTCACAGGGATTCACTATGGCTACACCTTC
D gene: -; V gene: TRBV13; J gene: TRBJ1-4; clone size: -; CDR3 protein: CASSHDGENEKLFF; CDR3 DNA: TGTGCCAGCAGCCACGACGGGGAGAATGAAAAACTGTTTTTT
D gene: -; V gene: TRBV18; J gene: TRBJ2-2; clone size: -; CDR3 protein: CASSPAVWQGVTGELFF; CDR3 DNA: TGTGCCAGCTCCCCCGCTGTTTGGCAGGGCGTCACCGGGGAGCTGTTTTTT
D gene: -; V gene: TRBV7-6; J gene: TRBJ2-7; clone size: -; CDR3 protein: CASSLLVGAYEQYF; CDR3 DNA: TGTGCCAGCAGCTTATTGGTGGGAGCCTACGAGCAGTACTTC
D gene: -; V gene: TRBV9; J gene: TRBJ2-3; clone size: -; CDR3 protein: CASSVEGTDTQYF; CDR3 DNA: TGTGCCAGCAGCGTCGAGGGCACAGATACGCAGTATTTT
D gene: -; V gene: TRBV4-3; J gene: TRBJ2-7; clone size: -; CDR3 protein: CASSQAVDRDSYEQYF; CDR3 DNA: TGCGCCAGCAGCCAAGCTGTGGACAGAGACTCCTACGAGCAGTACTTC
D gene: -; V gene: TRBV2; J gene: TRBJ1-2; clone size: -; CDR3 protein: CASRGDTDYGYTF; CDR3 DNA: TGTGCCAGCAGGGGAGACACAGACTATGGCTACACCTTC
D gene: TRBD2; V gene: TRBV5-1; J gene: TRBJ2-7; clone size: -; CDR3 protein: CASSLKPGLAEISYEQYF; CDR3 DNA: TGCGCCAGCAGCTTAAAACCGGGACTAGCGGAAATATCCTACGAGCAGTACTTC